The 26 T cell receptor beta chains below all came from one sample that was sequenced in a study of cytomegalovirus exposure and HLA in healthy donors. The PCR contained 60 Vbeta and 13 Jbeta primers. This table comes from immunoSEQ multiplex PCR, and its TCRdb copy is limited to in-frame clones, with some not included. There are 100,000 or so clones in the sample; roughly 83% occur only once, and roughly 2% lies in the top ten. Sequenced: PBMCs. These TCRs come from a young man in good health and CMV-seronegative.

V usage is TRBV7-9 and J usage is TRBJ2-7; possible D gene TRBD2, 6 bases. Deletions cut 5 bases from V and 0 bases from J, with 11 bases between. Germline CDR1 is SEHNR and CDR2 is FQNEAQ (reference sequence). This CDR3 is 14 amino acids long. Here the CDR3 DNA reads TGTGCCAGCAGCGGAGGGACGGACTCCTACGAGCAGTACTTC. Translating it yields CASSGGTDSYEQYF.

This chain joins TRBV10-1 and TRBJ2-7; maybe TRBD2 (5 bases). Germline V CDR1 and CDR2: WNHNN, SYGVQD (reference sequence). V was clipped by 4 bases and J by 0 bases, with 7 bases between them. The CDR3 sequence is 13 residues long. The CDR3 DNA is TGCGCCAGCAGTGCGGGGATCTCCTACGAGCAGTACTTC. It yields the protein CASSAGISYEQYF.

J is TRBJ1-5 and V is TRBV27; the match to TRBD1 covers 8 bases. With V trimmed by 5 bases and J by 0 bases, 18 bases remained unmatched. Looked up from germline, CDR1 is MNHEY and CDR2 is SMNVEV (reference sequence). This CDR3 spans 20 amino acids. In DNA form, the CDR3 reads TGTGCCAGCAGTCGACCGGGACAGGTATGGGAACTCTATAGCAATCAGCCCCAGCATTTT. Its protein product is CASSRPGQVWELYSNQPQHF.

The DNA of the CDR3 is TGTGCCTGGAGCCCCCGGGCTAGCGGGAGAGATGAGCAGTTCTTC. This codes for CAWSPRASGRDEQFF. This chain joins TRBV30 and TRBJ2-1; TRBD2 matches at 10 bases. The V and J ends lost 3 bases and 8 bases, in that order; junction bases with no gene match: 10. The CDR3 loop spans 15 amino acids. Germline V gene data show CDR1 as GTSNPN and CDR2 as SVGIG (reference sequence).

The chain combines TRBV6-1 with TRBJ1-6, with 8 bases fitting TRBD1. The J segment lost 1 base and the V segment lost 3 bases, leaving 8 bases of the junction unmatched. The CDR3 is 18 residues long. Germline CDR1 reads MNHNS; CDR2 reads SASEGT. CDR3 region: CASSDWPWTGSYNSPLHF. The CDR3 coding sequence is TGTGCCAGCAGTGATTGGCCCTGGACAGGGTCCTATAATTCACCCCTCCACTTT.

This clone was seen once. The chain carries TRBV6-1 and TRBJ1-2; D is perhaps TRBD1 (6 bases). The CDR3 runs to 14 residues. The V gene's germline CDR1 is MNHNS and CDR2 SASEGT. V was trimmed by 0 bases and J by 4 bases, leaving 9 bases between them. CDR3 nucleotide sequence: TGTGCCAGCAGTGAAGCCCGACAGGTCTATGGCTACACCTTC. Encoded protein: CASSEARQVYGYTF.

This chain connects TRBV6-5 to TRBJ1-6, with TRBD1 identical over 7 bases. This CDR3 has 15 residues. V trimming: 8 bases; J trimming: 10 bases; junction bases outside the gene matches: 14. Germline V lookup: CDR1 MNHEY, CDR2 SVGAGI. CDR3 in amino acids: CASAPGQGEWSPLHF. DNA for the CDR3: TGTGCCAGCGCGCCTGGGCAGGGGGAGTGGTCACCCCTCCACTTT.

CDR3 in amino acids: CASRPRGSGRDEQFF. CDR3 nucleotide sequence: TGTGCCAGCCGACCCCGGGGTAGCGGGAGAGATGAGCAGTTCTTC. The chain recombines TRBV6-1 with TRBJ2-1; the match to TRBD2 covers 9 bases. Unmatched junction bases numbered 13, after V lost 8 bases and J lost 8 bases. Germline V lookup: CDR1 MNHNS, CDR2 SASEGT. CDR3 size: 15 residues.

The chain links TRBV27 to TRBJ2-2, with TRBD1 as a possible D gene (6 bases). The CDR3 covers 13 residues. Germline values: CDR1 MNHEY, CDR2 SMNVEV (reference sequence). V lost 3 bases to trimming and J lost 9 bases, with 11 bases between them. The CDR3 DNA reads TGTGCCAGCAGTTTTGGGCAGGGGAGGGAGCTGTTTTTT. It is translated as CASSFGQGRELFF.

This chain connects TRBV9 to TRBJ1-2; TRBD1 matches at 7 bases. The V and J ends lost 0 bases and 11 bases, in that order; junction bases with no gene match: 10. The CDR3 is made up of 14 amino acids. CDR1 SGDLS and CDR2 YYNGEE come from the germline V gene. The CDR3 nucleotides are TGTGCCAGCAGCGTAGAGGGACAGAGGATCGAATACACCTTC. Its protein product is CASSVEGQRIEYTF.

This chain links TRBV5-1 with TRBJ1-1, with TRBD1 identical over 7 bases. With V trimmed by 4 bases and J by 0 bases, 3 bases remained unmatched. The CDR3 consists of 14 residues. Germline loops: CDR1 SGHRS, CDR2 YFSETQ. CDR3 sequence reads: CASSPGQMNTEAFF. In DNA, the CDR3 is TGCGCCAGCAGCCCGGGACAGATGAACACTGAAGCTTTCTTT.

The genes are TRBV25-1 and TRBJ1-1; D not certain. The CDR3 length is 13 residues. With 6 bases removed from V and 0 bases from J, the gap between germline ends came to 8 bases. Germline V CDR1 and CDR2: MGHDK, SYGVNS. CDR3 coding DNA: TGTGCCAGCAGGCTATTTGTGAACACTGAAGCTTTCTTT. Translated: CASRLFVNTEAFF.

The V gene is TRBV9, the J gene TRBJ2-7; D might be TRBD2 (6 bases). The V end lost 3 bases, the J end lost 0 bases, and 10 bases lay between the germline ends. CDR3 length equals 14 residues. CDR1 and CDR2 from the germline V gene are SGDLS and YYNGEE. The CDR3 loop reads CASSGGGSSYEQYF. CDR3 DNA: TGTGCCAGCAGCGGTGGGGGGAGCTCCTACGAGCAGTACTTC.

This sequence joins TRBV6-6 and TRBJ1-1; 8 bases map to TRBD1. Per the germline V gene, CDR1 is MNHNY and CDR2 is SVGAGI (reference sequence). V lost 4 bases, J lost 1 base, and 8 bases stayed unmatched. The CDR3 is made up of 16 amino acids. This chain's CDR3 is CASSWNRGRGNTEAFF. The CDR3 DNA is TGTGCCAGCAGTTGGAACAGGGGGAGAGGGAACACTGAAGCTTTCTTT.

V usage is TRBV12-5 and J usage is TRBJ2-1; TRBD1 agrees at 9 bases. CDR1 and CDR2 from the germline V gene are LGHNT and FRNRAP. J was trimmed by 3 bases and V by 5 bases; bases with no gene match: 8. The CDR3 is 16 amino acids. The CDR3 protein is CASGPKDRGLYNEQFF. The DNA for the CDR3 is TGTGCTAGTGGTCCGAAGGACAGGGGCCTCTACAATGAGCAGTTCTTC.

The chain recombines TRBV30 with TRBJ1-2; D uncertain. Trimming shortened V by 5 bases and J by 8 bases, and 9 bases separated the two germline ends. The CDR3 covers 10 residues. Germline values: CDR1 GTSNPN, CDR2 SVGIG (reference sequence). CDR3 protein: CAWSPGGYTF. CDR3 in DNA: TGTGCCTGGTCACCCGGGGGCTACACCTTC.

The genes are TRBV5-6 and TRBJ1-2; D is possibly TRBD1 (6 bases). The CDR3 has 15 amino acids. The V gene lost 1 base and the J gene lost 7 bases, with 17 bases spanning the gap. The germline V gene has CDR1 SGHDT and CDR2 YYEEEE. In nucleotides, the CDR3 is TGTGCCAGCAGCTTGAGGGGGGGGTTTCGTGGTGGCTACACCTTC. Its translation: CASSLRGGFRGGYTF. The full variable domain, rest sourced from reference TRBV5-6 and TRBJ1-2, is DAGVTQSPTHLIKTRGQQVTLRCSPKSGHDTVSWYQQALGQGPQFIFQYYEEEERQRGNFPDRFSGHQFPNYSSELNVNALLLGDSALYLCASSLRGGFRGGYTFGSGTRLTVV.

The chain's CDR3 is CASGRTSGYGPGNEQFF. The CDR3 DNA follows: TGTGCCAGCGGACGGACTAGCGGGTATGGGCCGGGCAATGAGCAGTTCTTC. The chain uses TRBV27 and TRBJ2-1; 11 positions agree with TRBD2. J gave up 6 bases and V 8 bases, and 15 bases lay outside the gene matches. Germline V gene lookup returns CDR1 MNHEY and CDR2 SMNVEV (reference sequence). This CDR3 region has 17 residues.

This sequence joins TRBV7-8 and TRBJ2-7; D is unclear. CDR3 length: 16 residues. Trimming took 1 base from V and 6 from J, leaving 19 bases between them. Germline V gene data show CDR1 as SGHVS and CDR2 as FQNEAQ. The DNA of the CDR3 is TGTGCCAGCAGCTTAGGTCCCCGCAGCGTGAACGGCGAGCAGTACTTC. Translation: CASSLGPRSVNGEQYF.

The rearrangement uses TRBV6-4 and TRBJ2-1; 13 bases map to TRBD2. The germline gives CDR1 MRHNA, CDR2 SNTAGT. Trimming removed 5 bases from V and 8 bases from J; junction bases left unmatched: 6. There are 15 residues in the CDR3. CDR3 sequence: CASSLLAGGTDEQFF. The CDR3 DNA sequence: TGTGCCAGCAGTTTACTAGCGGGAGGGACGGATGAGCAGTTCTTC.

The chain employs TRBV4-1 and TRBJ1-5; a possible D gene is TRBD1 (5 bases). Looked up from germline, CDR1 is MGHRA and CDR2 is YSYEKL. The CDR3 consists of 14 residues. Trimming removed 3 bases at V and 5 bases at J, with 11 bases between. CDR3 sequence (DNA): TGCGCCAGCAGCCAGGCAGAAGGGGATCAGCCCCAGCATTTT. This gives the protein CASSQAEGDQPQHF.

This sequence joins TRBV6-4 and TRBJ1-2; TRBD1 agrees at 8 bases. The germline CDR1 and CDR2 sequences are MRHNA and SNTAGT. The CDR3 totals 12 residues. Trimming took 6 bases from V and 7 from J; bases not matched to a gene: 4. CDR3 DNA: TGTGCCAGCAGCCCAGGGGGCGGTGGCTACACCTTC. Protein product: CASSPGGGGYTF.

The V gene is TRBV7-8, the J gene TRBJ2-3; TRBD2 might be the D (5 bases). CDR1 SGHVS and CDR2 FQNEAQ come from the germline V gene. The CDR3 is made up of 14 amino acids. V lost 9 bases, J lost 4 bases, and 17 bases lay in between. Here the CDR3 reads CASGPRLASDTQYF. CDR3 bases: TGTGCCAGTGGGCCCCGGCTAGCTTCAGATACGCAGTATTTT.

The rearrangement joins TRBV4-3 to TRBJ1-1; 7 bases agree with TRBD1. The CDR3 is made up of 15 amino acids. The J segment lost 5 bases and the V segment lost 1 base, leaving 7 bases of the junction unmatched. Germline V gene data show CDR1 as LGHNA and CDR2 as YSLEER. CDR3 nucleotide sequence: TGCGCCAGCAGCCAAGGGATGGCAGGGGGAACTGAAGCTTTCTTT. Protein sequence: CASSQGMAGGTEAFF.

The gene calls are TRBV19 and TRBJ1-1; 9 bases are shared with TRBD1. With V trimmed by 10 bases and J by 7 bases, 16 bases remained unmatched. This CDR3 spans 15 amino acids. Germline values: CDR1 LNHDA, CDR2 SQIVND (reference sequence). The CDR3 spells CAIGTGHFPPLEAFF. CDR3 DNA: TGTGCCATCGGGACAGGGCATTTCCCACCCCTTGAAGCTTTCTTT.

The gene calls are TRBV9 and TRBJ2-2, with TRBD1 identical over 7 bases. CDR1 is SGDLS, CDR2 YYNGEE, per germline. The CDR3 runs 14 residues. V lost 2 bases and J lost 8; bases outside the gene matches: 6. The CDR3 here is CASSVQTGPGELFF. The CDR3 nucleotides are TGTGCCAGCAGCGTTCAGACAGGGCCTGGGGAGCTGTTTTTT.